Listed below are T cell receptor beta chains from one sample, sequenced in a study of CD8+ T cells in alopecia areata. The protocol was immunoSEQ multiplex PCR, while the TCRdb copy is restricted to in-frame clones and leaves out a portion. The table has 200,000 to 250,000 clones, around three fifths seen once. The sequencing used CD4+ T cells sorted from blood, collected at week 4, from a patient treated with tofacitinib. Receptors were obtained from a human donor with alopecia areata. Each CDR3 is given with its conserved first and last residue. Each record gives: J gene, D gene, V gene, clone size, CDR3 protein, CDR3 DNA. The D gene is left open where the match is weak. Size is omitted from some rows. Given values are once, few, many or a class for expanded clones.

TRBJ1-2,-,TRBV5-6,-,CASSLGQLNYGYTF,TGTGCCAGCAGCTTGGGACAGCTAAACTATGGCTACACCTTC
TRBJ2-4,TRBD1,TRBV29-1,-,CSANGQGGNIQYF,TGCAGCGCGAATGGACAGGGGGGGAACATTCAGTACTTC
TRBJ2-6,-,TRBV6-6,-,CASSSQASGANVLTF,TGTGCCAGCAGCTCTCAGGCCTCTGGGGCCAACGTCCTGACTTTC
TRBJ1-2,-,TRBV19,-,CASWKTPYGYTF,TGTGCCAGTTGGAAGACGCCCTATGGCTACACCTTC
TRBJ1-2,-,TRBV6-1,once,CASSEELGPFYGYTF,TGTGCCAGCAGTGAAGAGCTAGGGCCCTTCTATGGCTACACCTTC
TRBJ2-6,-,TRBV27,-,CASSRGRTGANVLTF,TGTGCCAGCAGCCGAGGGAGGACTGGGGCCAACGTCCTGACTTTC
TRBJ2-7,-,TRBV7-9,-,CASSARLGSYEQYF,TGTGCCAGCAGCGCCCGACTGGGCTCCTACGAGCAGTACTTC
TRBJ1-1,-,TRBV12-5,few,CASGPGTGVAEAFF,TGTGCTAGTGGTCCGGGCACGGGAGTGGCTGAAGCTTTCTTT
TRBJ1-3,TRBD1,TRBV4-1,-,CASSQTTGQGNTIYF,TGCGCCAGCAGCCAGACGACAGGGCAGGGAAACACCATATATTTT
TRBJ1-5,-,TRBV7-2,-,CASSPGVWGQPQHF,TGTGCCAGCAGCCCAGGGGTGTGGGGTCAGCCCCAGCATTTT
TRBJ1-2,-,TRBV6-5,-,CASSYSGQEGYTF,TGTGCCAGCAGTTACTCGGGGCAGGAGGGCTACACCTTC